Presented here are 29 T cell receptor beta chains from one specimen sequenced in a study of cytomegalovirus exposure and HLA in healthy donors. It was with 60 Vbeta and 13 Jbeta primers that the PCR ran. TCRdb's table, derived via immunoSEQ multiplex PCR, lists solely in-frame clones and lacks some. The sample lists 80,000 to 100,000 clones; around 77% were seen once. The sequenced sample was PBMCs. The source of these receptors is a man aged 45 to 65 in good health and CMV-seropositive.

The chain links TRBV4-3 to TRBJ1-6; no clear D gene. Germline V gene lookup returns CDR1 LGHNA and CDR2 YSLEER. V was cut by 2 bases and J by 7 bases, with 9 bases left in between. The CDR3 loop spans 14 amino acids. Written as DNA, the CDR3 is TGCGCCAGCAGCCAATGGACGGGGAATTCACCCCTCCACTTT. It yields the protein CASSQWTGNSPLHF.

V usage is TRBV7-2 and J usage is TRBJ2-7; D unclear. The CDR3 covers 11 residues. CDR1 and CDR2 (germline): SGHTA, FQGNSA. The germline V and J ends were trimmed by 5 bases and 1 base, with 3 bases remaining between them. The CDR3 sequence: CASSPSYEQYF. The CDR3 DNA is TGTGCCAGCAGCCCTTCCTACGAGCAGTACTTC.

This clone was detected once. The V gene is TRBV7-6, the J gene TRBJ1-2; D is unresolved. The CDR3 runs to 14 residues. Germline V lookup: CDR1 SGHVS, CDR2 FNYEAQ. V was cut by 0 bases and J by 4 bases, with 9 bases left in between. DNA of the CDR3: TGTGCCAGCAGCTTAGCGGAGGGCCCCTATGGCTACACCTTC. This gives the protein CASSLAEGPYGYTF.

CDR3 in DNA: TGTGCCAGCAGCGTAGGCCCTCAAGGGGTAGATACGCAGTATTTT. It yields the protein CASSVGPQGVDTQYF. The chain carries TRBV9 and TRBJ2-3; tentatively, D is TRBD1 (5 bases). The CDR3 contains 15 residues. Trimming pared 0 bases from V and 5 bases from J, leaving 13 bases between. The germline CDR1 and CDR2 sequences are SGDLS and YYNGEE.

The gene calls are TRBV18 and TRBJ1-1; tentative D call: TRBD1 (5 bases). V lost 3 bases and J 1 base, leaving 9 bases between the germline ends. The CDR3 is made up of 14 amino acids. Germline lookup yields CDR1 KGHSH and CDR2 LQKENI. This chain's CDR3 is CASSPQGGNTEAFF. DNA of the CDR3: TGTGCCAGCTCACCCCAGGGCGGGAACACTGAAGCTTTCTTT.

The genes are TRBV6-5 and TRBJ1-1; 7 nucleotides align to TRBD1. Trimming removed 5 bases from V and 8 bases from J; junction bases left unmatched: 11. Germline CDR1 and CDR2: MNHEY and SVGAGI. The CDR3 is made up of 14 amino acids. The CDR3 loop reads CASSPRDSNIEAFF. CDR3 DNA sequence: TGTGCCAGCAGTCCCCGGGACAGTAACATAGAAGCTTTCTTT.

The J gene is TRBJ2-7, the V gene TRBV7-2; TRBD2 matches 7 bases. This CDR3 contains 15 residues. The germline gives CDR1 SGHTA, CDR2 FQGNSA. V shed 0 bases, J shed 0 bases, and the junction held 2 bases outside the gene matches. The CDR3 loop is CASSLASGLSYEQYF. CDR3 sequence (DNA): TGTGCCAGCAGCTTAGCTAGCGGGCTCTCCTACGAGCAGTACTTC.

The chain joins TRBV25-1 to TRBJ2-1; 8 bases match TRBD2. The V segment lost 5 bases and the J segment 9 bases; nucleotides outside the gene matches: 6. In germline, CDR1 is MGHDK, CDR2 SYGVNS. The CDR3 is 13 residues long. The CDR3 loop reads CASSLAGSGEQFF. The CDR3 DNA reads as TGTGCCAGCAGTTTAGCGGGGTCAGGTGAGCAGTTCTTC.

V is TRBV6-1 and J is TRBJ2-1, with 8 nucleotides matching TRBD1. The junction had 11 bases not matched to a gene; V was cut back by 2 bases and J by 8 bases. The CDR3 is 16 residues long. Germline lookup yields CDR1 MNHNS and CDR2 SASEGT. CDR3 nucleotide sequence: TGTGCCAGCAGTGAACGGTGGACAGGGACCGGCGATGAGCAGTTCTTC. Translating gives CASSERWTGTGDEQFF.

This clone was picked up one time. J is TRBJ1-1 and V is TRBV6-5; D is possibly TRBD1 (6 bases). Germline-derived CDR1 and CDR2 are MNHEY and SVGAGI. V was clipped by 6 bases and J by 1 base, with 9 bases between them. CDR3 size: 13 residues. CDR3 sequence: CASRRGANTEAFF. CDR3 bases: TGTGCCAGCAGGCGGGGGGCGAACACTGAAGCTTTCTTT.

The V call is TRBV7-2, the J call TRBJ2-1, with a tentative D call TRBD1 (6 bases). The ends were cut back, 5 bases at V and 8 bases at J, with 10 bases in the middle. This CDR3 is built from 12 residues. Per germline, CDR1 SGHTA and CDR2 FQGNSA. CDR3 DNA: TGTGCCAGCAGCCGACAGGTTCATGAGCAGTTCTTC. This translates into CASSRQVHEQFF.

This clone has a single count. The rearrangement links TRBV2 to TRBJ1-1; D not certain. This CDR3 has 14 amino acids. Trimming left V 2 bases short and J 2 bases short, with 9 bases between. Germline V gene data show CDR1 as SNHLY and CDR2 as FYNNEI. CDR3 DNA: TGTGCCAGCAGTGAACCCAGGTTTAACACTGAAGCTTTCTTT. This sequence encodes CASSEPRFNTEAFF.

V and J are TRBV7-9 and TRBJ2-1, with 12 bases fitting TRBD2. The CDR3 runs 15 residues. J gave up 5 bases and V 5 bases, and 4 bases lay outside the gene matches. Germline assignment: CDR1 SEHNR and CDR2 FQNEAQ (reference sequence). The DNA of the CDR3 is TGTGCCAGCAGCCAGACTAGCGGGGGTGACAATGAGCAGTTCTTC. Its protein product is CASSQTSGGDNEQFF.

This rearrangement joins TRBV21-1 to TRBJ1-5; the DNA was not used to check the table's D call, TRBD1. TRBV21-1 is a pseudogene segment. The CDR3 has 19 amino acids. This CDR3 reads CASSKVLGEQGRSNQPQHF. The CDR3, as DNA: TGTGCCAGCAGCAAAGTTTTAGGGGAACAGGGAAGGTCCAATCAGCCCCAGCATTTT.

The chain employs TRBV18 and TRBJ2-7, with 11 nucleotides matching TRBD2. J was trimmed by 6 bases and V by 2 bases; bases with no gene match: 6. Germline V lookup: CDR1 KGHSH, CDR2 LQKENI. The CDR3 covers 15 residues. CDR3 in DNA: TGTGCCAGCTCACCAATTAGCGGGGGGGCAAGCGAGCAGTACTTC. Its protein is CASSPISGGASEQYF.

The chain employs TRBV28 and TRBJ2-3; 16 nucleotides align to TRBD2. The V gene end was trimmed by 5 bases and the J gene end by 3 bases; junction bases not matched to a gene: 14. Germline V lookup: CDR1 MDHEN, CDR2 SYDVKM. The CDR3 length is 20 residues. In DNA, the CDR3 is TGTGCCAGCAGTCCCGCGGGACTAGCGGGGGGGCCTAAACGAACAGATACGCAGTATTTT. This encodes CASSPAGLAGGPKRTDTQYF.

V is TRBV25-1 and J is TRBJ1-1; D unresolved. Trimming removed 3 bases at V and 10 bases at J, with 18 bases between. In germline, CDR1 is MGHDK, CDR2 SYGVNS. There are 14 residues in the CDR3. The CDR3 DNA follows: TGTGCCAGCAGTGAGCGGGCCAACGCCAGAGGAGCTTTCTTT. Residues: CASSERANARGAFF.

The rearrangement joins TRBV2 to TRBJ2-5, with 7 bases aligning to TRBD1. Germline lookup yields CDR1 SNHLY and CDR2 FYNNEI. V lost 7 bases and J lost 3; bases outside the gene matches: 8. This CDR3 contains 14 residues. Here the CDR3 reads CASIQDRWEETQYF. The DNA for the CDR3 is TGTGCCAGCATTCAGGACAGGTGGGAAGAGACCCAGTACTTC.

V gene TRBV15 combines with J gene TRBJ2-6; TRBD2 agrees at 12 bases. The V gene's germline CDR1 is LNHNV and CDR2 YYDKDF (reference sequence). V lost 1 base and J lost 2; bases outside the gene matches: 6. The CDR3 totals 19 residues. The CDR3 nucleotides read TGTGCCACCAGCAGAGTGAGCCTAGCGGGGGGGCCTGGGGCCAACGTCCTGACTTTC. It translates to CATSRVSLAGGPGANVLTF. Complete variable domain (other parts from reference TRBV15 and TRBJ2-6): DAMVIQNPRYQVTQFGKPVTLSCSQTLNHNVMYWYQQKSSQAPKLLFHYYDKDFNNEADTPDNFQSRRPNTSFCFLDIRSPGLGDTAMYLCATSRVSLAGGPGANVLTFGAGSRLTVL.

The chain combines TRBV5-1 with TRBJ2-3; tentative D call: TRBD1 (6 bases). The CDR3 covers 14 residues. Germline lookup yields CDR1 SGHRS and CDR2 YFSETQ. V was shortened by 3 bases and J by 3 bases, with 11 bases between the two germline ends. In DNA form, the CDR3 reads TGCGCCAGCAGCTACCAGGGGCGAACAGATACGCAGTATTTT. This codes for CASSYQGRTDTQYF.

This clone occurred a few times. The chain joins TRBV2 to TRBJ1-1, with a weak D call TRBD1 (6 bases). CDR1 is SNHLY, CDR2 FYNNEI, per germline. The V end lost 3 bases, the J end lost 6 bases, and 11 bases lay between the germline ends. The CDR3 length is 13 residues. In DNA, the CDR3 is TGTGCCAGCAGTGAGAAGGGGGGGCCTGAAGCTTTCTTT. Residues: CASSEKGGPEAFF.

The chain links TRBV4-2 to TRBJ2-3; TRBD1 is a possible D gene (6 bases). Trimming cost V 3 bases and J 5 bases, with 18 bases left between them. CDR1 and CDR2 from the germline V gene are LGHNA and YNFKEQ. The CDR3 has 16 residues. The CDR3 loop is CASSHVMGAQGDTQYF. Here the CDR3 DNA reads TGTGCCAGCAGCCACGTAATGGGGGCGCAGGGAGATACGCAGTATTTT.

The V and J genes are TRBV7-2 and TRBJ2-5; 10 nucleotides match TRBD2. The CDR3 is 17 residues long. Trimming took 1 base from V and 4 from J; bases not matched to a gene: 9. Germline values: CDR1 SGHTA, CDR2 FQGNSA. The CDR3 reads CASSLVGTSVSRETQYF. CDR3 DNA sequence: TGTGCCAGCAGCTTAGTTGGGACTAGCGTATCAAGAGAGACCCAGTACTTC. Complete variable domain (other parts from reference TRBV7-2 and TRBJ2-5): GAGVSQSPSNKVTEKGKDVELRCDPISGHTALYWYRQSLGQGLEFLIYFQGNSAPDKSGLPSDRFSAERTGGSVSTLTIQRTQQEDSAVYLCASSLVGTSVSRETQYFGPGTRLLVL.

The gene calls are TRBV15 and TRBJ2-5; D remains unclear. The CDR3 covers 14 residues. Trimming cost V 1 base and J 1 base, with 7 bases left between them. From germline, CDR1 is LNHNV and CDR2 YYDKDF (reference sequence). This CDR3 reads CATSRGGVQETQYF. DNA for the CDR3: TGTGCCACCAGCAGAGGCGGAGTCCAAGAGACCCAGTACTTC. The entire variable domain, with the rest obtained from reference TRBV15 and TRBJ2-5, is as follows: DAMVIQNPRYQVTQFGKPVTLSCSQTLNHNVMYWYQQKSSQAPKLLFHYYDKDFNNEADTPDNFQSRRPNTSFCFLDIRSPGLGDTAMYLCATSRGGVQETQYFGPGTRLLVL.

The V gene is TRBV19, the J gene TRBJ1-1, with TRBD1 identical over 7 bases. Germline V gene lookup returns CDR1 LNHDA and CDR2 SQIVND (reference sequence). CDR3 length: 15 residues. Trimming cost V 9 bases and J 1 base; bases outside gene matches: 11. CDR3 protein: CASQTPGQKNTEAFF. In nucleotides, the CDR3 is TGTGCCAGCCAAACCCCGGGACAGAAGAACACTGAAGCTTTCTTT.

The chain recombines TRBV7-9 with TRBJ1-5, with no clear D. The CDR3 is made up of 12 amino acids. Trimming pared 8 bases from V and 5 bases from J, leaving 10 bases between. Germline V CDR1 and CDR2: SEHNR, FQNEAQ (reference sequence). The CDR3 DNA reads TGTGCCAGCCGTGGGGAGGATCAGCCCCAGCATTTT. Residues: CASRGEDQPQHF.

DNA for the CDR3: TGTGCCAGCATGGCAGGGGTTTATGGCTACACCTTC. It specifies CASMAGVYGYTF. The V gene is TRBV6-1, the J gene TRBJ1-2, with TRBD1 as a possible D gene (6 bases). The V gene's germline CDR1 is MNHNS and CDR2 SASEGT. Trimming removed 7 bases at V and 5 bases at J, with 11 bases between. This CDR3 is built from 12 residues.

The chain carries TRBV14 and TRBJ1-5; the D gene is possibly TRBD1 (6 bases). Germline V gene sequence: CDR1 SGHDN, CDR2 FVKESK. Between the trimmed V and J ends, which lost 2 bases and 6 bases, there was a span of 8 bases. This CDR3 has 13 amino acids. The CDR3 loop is CASSQQQGQPQHF. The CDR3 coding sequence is TGTGCCAGCAGCCAACAACAGGGTCAGCCCCAGCATTTT.

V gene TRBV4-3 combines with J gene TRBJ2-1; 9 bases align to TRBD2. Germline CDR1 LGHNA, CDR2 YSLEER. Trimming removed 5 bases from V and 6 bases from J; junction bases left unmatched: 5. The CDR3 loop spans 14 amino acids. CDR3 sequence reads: CASSALTSGNEQFF. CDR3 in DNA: TGCGCCAGCAGCGCACTGACTAGCGGCAATGAGCAGTTCTTC.